The clone carrying this T cell receptor beta chain showed up many times. Its antigen is unidentified. The data originate from a study of cytotoxic CD8 clonotypes in ibrutinib-treated CLL. Overall study results and limits: Baseline levels were approached again at progression, after clonality had risen at ibrutinib response.

The method was immunoSEQ multiplex PCR; TCRdb's version includes in-frame clones alone and lacks a portion of them. The sample includes roughly 50,000 clones, around 52% seen only once; the top ten take about 29%. Frozen PBMC stocks contributed around 1.8 micrograms of genomic DNA to the TCR beta libraries. Source: PBMCs, taken after 24 months of ibrutinib treatment. The TCR was taken from a human donor with chronic lymphocytic leukemia.

The DNA for the CDR3 is TGTGCCAGCAGACAGGCCTTCGACTATGGCTACACCTTC. This codes for CASRQAFDYGYTF. The rearrangement links TRBV6-1 to TRBJ1-2; weak D call: TRBD1 (5 bases). CDR3 length: 13 amino acids. Germline CDR1 and CDR2: MNHNS and SASEGT. The ends were cut back, 6 bases at V and 3 bases at J, with 11 bases in the middle.